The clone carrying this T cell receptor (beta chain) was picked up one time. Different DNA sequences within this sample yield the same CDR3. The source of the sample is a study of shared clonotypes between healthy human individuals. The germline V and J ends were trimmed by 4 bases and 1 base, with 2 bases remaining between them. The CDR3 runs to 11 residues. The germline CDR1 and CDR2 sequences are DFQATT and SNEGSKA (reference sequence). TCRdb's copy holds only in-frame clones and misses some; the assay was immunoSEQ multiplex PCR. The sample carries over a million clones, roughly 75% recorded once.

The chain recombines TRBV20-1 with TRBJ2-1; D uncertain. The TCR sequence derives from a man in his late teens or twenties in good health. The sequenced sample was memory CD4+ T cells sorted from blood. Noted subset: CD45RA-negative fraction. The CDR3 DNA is TGCAGTGCTAATTCCTACAATGAGCAGTTCTTC. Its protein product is CSANSYNEQFF.